This T cell receptor beta chain was recorded in a study of read filtering for tumor transcriptome and immune sequencing. Study-level information: By R-ISS, stages I, II and III held around 8, 16 and 7 patients. TCR-mapped reads were about 3.5 to 11 million with IR-seq versus 85 to 1273 with RNA-seq.

Study results and limitations: Dropping single-read clonotypes raised IR-seq and RNA-seq shared-clonotype correlation. RNA-seq captured clonotypes less deeply and reliably than IR-seq.

CDR1 is SGHDN, CDR2 FVKESK, per germline. V was cut by 4 bases and J by 3 bases, with 16 bases left in between. CDR3 length equals 16 residues. This library used 300 to 450 ng RNA and molecular barcoded adaptors spanning alpha/delta and beta/gamma chains. Each CDR3 protein is one row after TCRdb ran MiXCR on the reads. Altogether over 45,000 distinct CDR3 sequences are present, around a fifth being singletons, with the ten largest covering about 18%. Many counts were recorded for this clonotype. Its antigen is still unknown. The specimen sequenced was a population of CD138-negative cells sorted from bone marrow. This sequence was found in a donor at least 40 years old with multiple myeloma. The chain recombines TRBV14 with TRBJ2-1; D possibly matches TRBD1 or TRBD2 (6 bases each). CDR3 protein: CASSREGGALYNEQFF. The CDR3 DNA sequence: TGTGCCAGCAGCCGAGAGGGGGGCGCCCTCTACAATGAGCAGTTCTTC.